Sequencing of this T cell receptor beta chain was carried out in a study of tumor-infiltrating lymphocytes in primary liver carcinoma. The wider study: The patient group consisted of men and women aged 30 to 69 years. With diameters of roughly 4 to 11 cm, tumors were stage T1-T3 N0M0. In every tissue type, samples returned a similar yield of roughly 3.5 to 7.13 million productive TCRbeta reads.

For each extraction, RNA and DNA were obtained together from 20-30 mg of unsorted bulk tissue. Surgery removed the patients' primary liver carcinoma. Trimming shortened V by 1 base and J by 8 bases, and 17 bases separated the two germline ends. CDR3 length: 15 residues. Germline-derived CDR1 and CDR2 are SGHDT and YYEEEE. On this clonotype itself: A read error may be the cause here, since a much bigger clone is one base away.

Synthesis of TCR beta cDNA was carried out from around 540 ng total RNA with a constant-region primer. Libraries for TCR beta were built through three nested multiplex PCR rounds, which together made up a slightly modified ARM-PCR procedure. With TRBV1-TRBV30 forward primers and a C-beta reverse primer, the first two PCR rounds were run for nine to eleven cycles each. MiXCR, applied by TCRdb to the multiplex PCR reads, yields one record per CDR3 protein. Here the sample spans approximately 80,000 distinct CDR3 sequences, approximately 62% being singletons. The receptor's source is a man aged 40-49 years with primary liver carcinoma and hepatitis B virus infection. The gene calls are TRBV5-6 and TRBJ2-3, with D possibly being TRBD1 or TRBD2 (5 bases each). The source material was tumor-adjacent normal liver tissue. Written as DNA, the CDR3 is TGTGCCAGCAGCTTGCAAGTTCAGGTTGGGGGTACGCAGTATTTT. Its protein product is CASSLQVQVGGTQYF.